This TCR beta chain appears in the sequencing data of a study of blood T cell repertoires in COVID-19. In the study overall: Samples taken during acute and convalescent COVID-19 were collected in the United States, Italy and Spain. T cells, B-cell-depleted T cells, or PBMCs supplied cDNA or gDNA.

The CDR3 covers 13 residues. Germline-derived CDR1 and CDR2 are SGHTA and FQGNSA. V lost 1 base to trimming and J lost 11 bases, with 11 bases between them. Per the original data handling: Cell counts per sample came from amplifying reference gene primers. Using immunoSEQ multiplex PCR, the repertoire was profiled, and TCRdb retains in-frame clones only, with some absent. That table is the source of V, J and clone size, and D and trimming were worked out from the DNA. The data hold 200,000 to 300,000 clones, with 75% to 85% observed a single time. Study members were between roughly 18 and 100 years old and lived in some 22 US regions.

This sequence originates from a woman in her forties or fifties with acute COVID-19. Sequenced: PBMCs or T cells enriched from blood (not recorded which). V usage is TRBV7-2 and J usage is TRBJ1-4; D remains unclear. CDR3 nucleotide sequence: TGTGCCAGCAGCTTAGAACGGGTTGGGAAACTGTTTTTT. Translated: CASSLERVGKLFF.